This TCR beta chain was documented in a study of cytomegalovirus exposure and HLA in healthy donors. The wider study: An early release of data contained 75 million to 90 million unique TCRs, which came from HLA-typed donors. The study's findings and limits: According to a later analysis, most TCR beta chains associated with CMV appeared HLA-restricted. When the data were analyzed later, several of the most significant clusters appeared to be linked to common viral pathogens.

Germline V CDR1 and CDR2: SGDLS, YYNGEE. V was clipped by 3 bases and J by 3 bases; unmatched bases: 9. The length of the CDR3 is 16 residues. The donors were healthy bone marrow donors. In the PCR, 60 Vbeta and 13 Jbeta primers were used. Profiling relied on immunoSEQ multiplex PCR, and the TCRdb table lists in-frame clones only, not all of them. The sample shows about 140,000 clones, about four fifths of them seen only once. A remark on this clone: No antigen is known for it.

The sequenced sample was PBMCs. The chain carries TRBV9 and TRBJ2-3, with 8 bases identical to TRBD1. This sequence was found in a female donor in good health and CMV-seronegative. The CDR3 bases are TGTGCCAGCAGCGCCTACAGGGGGACCAAAACAGATACGCAGTATTTT. Amino acids: CASSAYRGTKTDTQYF. The full variable domain, its missing parts supplied by reference TRBV9 and TRBJ2-3, is DSGVTQTPKHLITATGQRVTLRCSPRSGDLSVYWYQQSLDQGLQFLIQYYNGEERAKGNILERFSAQQFPDLHSELNLSSLELGDSALYFCASSAYRGTKTDTQYFGPGTRLTVL.